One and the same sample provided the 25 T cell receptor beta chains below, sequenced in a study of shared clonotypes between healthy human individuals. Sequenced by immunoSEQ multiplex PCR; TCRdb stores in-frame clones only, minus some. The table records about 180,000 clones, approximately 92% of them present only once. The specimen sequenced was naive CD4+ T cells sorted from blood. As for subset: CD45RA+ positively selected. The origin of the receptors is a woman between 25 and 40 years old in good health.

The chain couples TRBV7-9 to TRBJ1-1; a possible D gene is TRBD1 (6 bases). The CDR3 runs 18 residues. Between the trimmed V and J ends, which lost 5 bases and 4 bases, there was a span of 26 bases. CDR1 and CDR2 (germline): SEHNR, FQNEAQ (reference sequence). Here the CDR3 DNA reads TGTGCCAGCAGCCGAACGGGACAAGGGTACGCAGGTGGCACTGAAGCTTTCTTT. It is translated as CASSRTGQGYAGGTEAFF.

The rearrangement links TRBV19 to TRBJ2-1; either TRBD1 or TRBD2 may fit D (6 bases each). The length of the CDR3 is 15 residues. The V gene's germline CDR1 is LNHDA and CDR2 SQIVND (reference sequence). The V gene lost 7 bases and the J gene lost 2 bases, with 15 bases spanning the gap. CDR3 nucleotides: TGTGCCAGTACCATTCAGGGGAGGCCCTACAATGAGCAGTTCTTC. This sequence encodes CASTIQGRPYNEQFF.

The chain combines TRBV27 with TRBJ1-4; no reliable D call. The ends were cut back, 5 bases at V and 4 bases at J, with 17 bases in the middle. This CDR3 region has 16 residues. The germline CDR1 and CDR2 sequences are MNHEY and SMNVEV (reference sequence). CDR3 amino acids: CASSPSRGSYNEKLFF. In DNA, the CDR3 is TGTGCCAGCAGTCCCAGTAGAGGTTCCTATAATGAAAAACTGTTTTTT.

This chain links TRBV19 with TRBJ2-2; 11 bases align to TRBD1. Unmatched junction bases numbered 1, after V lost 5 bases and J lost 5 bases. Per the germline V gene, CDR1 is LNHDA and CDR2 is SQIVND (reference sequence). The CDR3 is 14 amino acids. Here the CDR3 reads CASSRDRGTGELFF. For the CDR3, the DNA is TGTGCCAGTAGTCGGGACAGGGGGACCGGGGAGCTGTTTTTT.

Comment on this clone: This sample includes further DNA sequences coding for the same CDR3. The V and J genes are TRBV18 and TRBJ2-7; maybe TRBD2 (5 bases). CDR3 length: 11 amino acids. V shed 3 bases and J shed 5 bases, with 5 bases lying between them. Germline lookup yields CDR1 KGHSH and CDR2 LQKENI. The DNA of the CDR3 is TGTGCCAGCTCACCCGGGGACGAGCAGTACTTC. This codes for CASSPGDEQYF.

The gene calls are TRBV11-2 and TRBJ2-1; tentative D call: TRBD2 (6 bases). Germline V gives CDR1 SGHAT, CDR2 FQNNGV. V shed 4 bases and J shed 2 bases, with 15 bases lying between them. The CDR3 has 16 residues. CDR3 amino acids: CASSSRLGLPYNEQFF. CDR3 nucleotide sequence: TGTGCCAGCAGCTCCCGACTAGGGTTACCCTACAATGAGCAGTTCTTC.

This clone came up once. The CDR3 here is CASSLRGRANTGELFF. CDR3 coding DNA: TGTGCCAGCAGTTTAAGGGGCAGAGCAAACACCGGGGAGCTGTTTTTT. The rearrangement links TRBV27 to TRBJ2-2, with D possibly being TRBD1 (5 bases). Per the germline V gene, CDR1 is MNHEY and CDR2 is SMNVEV (reference sequence). This CDR3 has 16 residues. The germline V and J ends were trimmed by 2 bases and 2 bases, with 12 bases remaining between them.

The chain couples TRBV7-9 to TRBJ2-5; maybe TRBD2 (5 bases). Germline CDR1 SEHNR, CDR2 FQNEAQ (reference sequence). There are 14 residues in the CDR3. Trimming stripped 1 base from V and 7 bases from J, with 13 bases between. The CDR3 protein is CASSLGEPGGTQYF. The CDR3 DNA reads TGTGCCAGCAGCTTAGGAGAGCCCGGAGGGACCCAGTACTTC.

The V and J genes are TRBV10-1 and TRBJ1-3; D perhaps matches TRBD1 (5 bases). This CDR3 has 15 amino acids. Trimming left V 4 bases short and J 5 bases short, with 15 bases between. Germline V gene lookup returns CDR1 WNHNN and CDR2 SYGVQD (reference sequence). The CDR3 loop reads CASSVGQGGRNTIYF. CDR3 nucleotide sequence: TGCGCCAGCAGTGTGGGGCAGGGAGGGAGAAACACCATATATTTT.

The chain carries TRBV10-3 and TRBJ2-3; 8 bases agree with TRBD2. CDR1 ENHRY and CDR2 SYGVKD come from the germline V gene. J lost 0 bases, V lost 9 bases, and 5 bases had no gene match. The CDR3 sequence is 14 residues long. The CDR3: CAILAGPSTDTQYF. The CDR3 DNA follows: TGTGCCATTCTAGCGGGTCCTAGCACAGATACGCAGTATTTT.

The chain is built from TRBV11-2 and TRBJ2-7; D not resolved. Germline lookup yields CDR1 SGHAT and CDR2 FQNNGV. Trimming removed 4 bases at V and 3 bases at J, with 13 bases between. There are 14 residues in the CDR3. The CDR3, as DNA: TGTGCCAGCAGCTCCTACGGTAGACTCTACGAGCAGTACTTC. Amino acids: CASSSYGRLYEQYF.

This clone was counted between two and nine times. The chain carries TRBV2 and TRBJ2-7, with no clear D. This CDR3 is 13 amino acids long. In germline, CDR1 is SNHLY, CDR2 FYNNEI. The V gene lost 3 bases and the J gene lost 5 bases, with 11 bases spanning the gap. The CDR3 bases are TGTGCCAGCAGTGAGGGTCTGGGCCACGAGCAGTACTTC. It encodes CASSEGLGHEQYF.

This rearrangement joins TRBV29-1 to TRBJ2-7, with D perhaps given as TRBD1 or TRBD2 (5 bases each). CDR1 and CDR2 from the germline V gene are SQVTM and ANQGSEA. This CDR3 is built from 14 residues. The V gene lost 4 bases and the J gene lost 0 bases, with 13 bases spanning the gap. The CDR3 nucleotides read TGCAGCGTTGTCGTCCCTGGGGGCTCCTACGAGCAGTACTTC. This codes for CSVVVPGGSYEQYF.

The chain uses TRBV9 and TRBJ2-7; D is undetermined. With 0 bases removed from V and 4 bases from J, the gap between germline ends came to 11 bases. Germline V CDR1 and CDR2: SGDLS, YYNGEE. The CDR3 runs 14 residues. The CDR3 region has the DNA TGTGCCAGCAGCGTAGAAGGGTCCCGATACGAGCAGTACTTC. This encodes CASSVEGSRYEQYF.

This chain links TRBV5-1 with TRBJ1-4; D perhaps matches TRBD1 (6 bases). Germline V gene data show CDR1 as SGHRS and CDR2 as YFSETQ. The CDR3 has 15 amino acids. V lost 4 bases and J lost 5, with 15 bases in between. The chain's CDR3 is CASSTRGTRNEKLFF. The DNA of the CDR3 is TGCGCCAGCAGCACAAGGGGGACCCGAAATGAAAAACTGTTTTTT.

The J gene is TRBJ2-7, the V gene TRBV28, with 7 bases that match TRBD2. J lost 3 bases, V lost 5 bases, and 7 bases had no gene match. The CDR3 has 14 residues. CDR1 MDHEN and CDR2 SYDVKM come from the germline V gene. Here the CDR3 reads CASSKPSGYYEQYF. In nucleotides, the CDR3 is TGTGCCAGCAGTAAGCCTAGCGGATACTACGAGCAGTACTTC.

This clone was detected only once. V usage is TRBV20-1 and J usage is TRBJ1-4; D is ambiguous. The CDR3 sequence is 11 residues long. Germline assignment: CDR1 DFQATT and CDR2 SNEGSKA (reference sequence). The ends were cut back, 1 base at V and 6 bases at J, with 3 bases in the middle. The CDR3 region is CSARAYEKLFF. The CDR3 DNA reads TGCAGTGCTAGAGCCTATGAAAAACTGTTTTTT.

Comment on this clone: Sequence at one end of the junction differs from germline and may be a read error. The CDR3 protein is CAGSRILAGGRYEQYF. CDR3 nucleotide sequence: TGTGCCGGTAGTAGGATCCTAGCGGGAGGGCGATACGAGCAGTACTTC. The chain has TRBV19 and TRBJ2-7; 12 bases map to TRBD2. CDR3 length: 16 residues. Germline-derived CDR1 and CDR2 are LNHDA and SQIVND (reference sequence).

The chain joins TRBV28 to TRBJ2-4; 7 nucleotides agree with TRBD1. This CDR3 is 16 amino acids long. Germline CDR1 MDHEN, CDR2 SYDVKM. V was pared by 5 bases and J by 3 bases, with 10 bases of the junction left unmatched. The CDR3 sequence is CASSPRQGRDKNIQYF. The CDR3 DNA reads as TGTGCCAGCAGTCCCCGACAGGGAAGGGACAAAAACATTCAGTACTTC.

The CDR3 loop reads CASSFRAGGTGELFF. As DNA, the CDR3 is TGCGCCAGCAGCTTCCGGGCGGGAGGGACCGGGGAGCTGTTTTTT. The V call is TRBV5-1, the J call TRBJ2-2; 9 nucleotides agree with TRBD2. The V gene end was trimmed by 2 bases and the J gene end by 5 bases; junction bases not matched to a gene: 4. The length of the CDR3 is 15 residues. CDR1 SGHRS and CDR2 YFSETQ come from the germline V gene.

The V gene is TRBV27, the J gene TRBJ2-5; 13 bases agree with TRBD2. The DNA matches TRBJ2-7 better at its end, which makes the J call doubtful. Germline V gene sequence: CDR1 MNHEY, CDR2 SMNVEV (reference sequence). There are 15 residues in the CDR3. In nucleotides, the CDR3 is TGTGCCAGCAGCCAGACTAGCGGGAGGAACTACGAGCAGTACTTC. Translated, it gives CASSQTSGRNYEQYF.

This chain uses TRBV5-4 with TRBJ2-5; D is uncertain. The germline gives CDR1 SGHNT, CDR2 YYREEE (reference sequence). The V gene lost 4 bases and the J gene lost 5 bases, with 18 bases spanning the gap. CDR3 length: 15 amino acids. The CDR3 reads CASSDRRKSVETQYF. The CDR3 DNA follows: TGTGCCAGCAGCGATAGGCGAAAAAGTGTCGAGACCCAGTACTTC. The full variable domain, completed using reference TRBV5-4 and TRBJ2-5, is ETGVTQSPTHLIKTRGQQVTLRCSSQSGHNTVSWYQQALGQGPQFIFQYYREEENGRGNFPPRFSGLQFPNYSSELNVNALELDDSALYLCASSDRRKSVETQYFGPGTRLLVL.

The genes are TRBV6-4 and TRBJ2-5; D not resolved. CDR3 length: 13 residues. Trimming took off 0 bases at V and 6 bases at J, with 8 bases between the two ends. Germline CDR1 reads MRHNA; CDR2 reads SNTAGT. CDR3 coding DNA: TGTGCCAGCAGTGACTCGGACGCGAAGACCCAGTACTTC. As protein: CASSDSDAKTQYF.

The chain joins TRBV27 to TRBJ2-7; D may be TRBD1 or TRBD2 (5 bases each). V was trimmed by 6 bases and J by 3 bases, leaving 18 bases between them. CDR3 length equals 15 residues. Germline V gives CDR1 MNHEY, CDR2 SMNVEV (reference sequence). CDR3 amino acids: CASRAIRDGYYEQYF. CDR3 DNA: TGTGCCAGCAGGGCGATCCGGGACGGTTACTACGAGCAGTACTTC.

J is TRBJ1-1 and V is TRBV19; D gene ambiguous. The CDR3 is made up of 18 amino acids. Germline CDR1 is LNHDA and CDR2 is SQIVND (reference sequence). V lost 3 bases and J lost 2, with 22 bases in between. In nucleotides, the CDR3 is TGTGCCAGTAGTATCTTTTCCAGTTGGACCTTCAGTAACACTGAAGCTTTCTTT. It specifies CASSIFSSWTFSNTEAFF.